One and the same sample provided the 24 T cell receptor beta chains below, sequenced in a study of T cell repertoires in cytomegalovirus infection. TCRdb analysed the reads with MiXCR anew, one entry per CDR3 protein. There are about 480,000 distinct CDR3 sequences in the sample; 25% to 35% occur only once, and roughly 15% lies in the top ten. No antigen has been assigned to these receptors. The sample consisted of cultured PBMCs, taken from culture after CMV antigen stimulation. These receptors all stem from a human donor in good health (CMV status not recorded). Some clones in this sample may be carry-over from other donors' samples.

V is TRBV7-3 and J is TRBJ1-1; unclear D gene. The CDR3 covers 13 residues. CDR1 is SGHTA and CDR2 is FQGTGA in the germline V gene. The V and J ends lost 1 base and 6 bases respectively, with 9 bases between them. In DNA form, the CDR3 reads TGTGCCAGCAGCTTAAAACCTGGGGCTGAAGCTTTCTTT. Translating gives CASSLKPGAEAFF.

This clonotype has just a few counts. J is TRBJ2-7 and V is TRBV4-1; D is perhaps TRBD2 (6 bases). The CDR3 has 15 residues. Trimming left V 1 base short and J 2 bases short, with 12 bases between. CDR1 is MGHRA, CDR2 YSYEKL, per germline. The CDR3 is CASSQGGGAAYEQYF. The CDR3 DNA reads as TGCGCCAGCAGCCAAGGAGGAGGGGCGGCCTACGAGCAGTACTTC.

The rearrangement links TRBV6-2 or TRBV6-3 to TRBJ1-5; D uncertain. The V end was cut by 2 bases, the J end by 4 bases, with 9 bases between. From germline, CDR1 is MNHEY and CDR2 SVGEGT. The CDR3 covers 14 residues. CDR3 amino acids: CASSYVSHNQPQHF. The CDR3 nucleotides are TGTGCCAGCAGTTACGTCAGCCATAATCAGCCCCAGCATTTT.

CDR3 DNA: TGTGCCAGCAGCTTAGACGGGAGTGGCTACGAGCAGTACGTC. Translating gives CASSLDGSGYEQYV. This chain joins TRBV7-9 and TRBJ2-7; D is perhaps TRBD2 (6 bases). The CDR3 loop spans 14 amino acids. Trimming cost V 1 base and J 3 bases, with 10 bases left between them. Germline lookup yields CDR1 SEHNR and CDR2 FQNEAQ (reference sequence).

J is TRBJ2-7 and V is TRBV12-3 or TRBV12-4; D call uncertain. The CDR3 totals 13 residues. Trimming cost V 2 bases and J 3 bases, with 8 bases left between them. CDR3: CASSLSHYYEQYF. CDR3 DNA sequence: TGTGCCAGCAGTTTAAGTCACTACTACGAGCAGTACTTC.

This chain uses TRBV7-9 with TRBJ2-1; 7 bases map to TRBD1. This CDR3 region has 15 residues. Germline CDR1 is SEHNR and CDR2 is FQNEAQ (reference sequence). After removal of 3 bases from V and 6 bases from J, the junction contained 8 bases not matched to a gene. The CDR3, as DNA: TGTGCCAGCAGCTTTCGCACAGGGGCGGGCAATGAGCAGTTCTTC. Translation gives CASSFRTGAGNEQFF.

The rearrangement links TRBV4-1 to TRBJ1-5; tentative D call: TRBD1 (6 bases). Germline assignment: CDR1 MGHRA and CDR2 YSYEKL. V lost 0 bases, J lost 1 base, and 7 bases lay in between. The CDR3 runs to 15 residues. CDR3 sequence: CASSQDQGSNQPQHF. The CDR3 DNA follows: TGCGCCAGCAGCCAAGATCAGGGGAGCAATCAGCCCCAGCATTTT.

In this sample, this clonotype turned up once. The V gene is TRBV6-2 or TRBV6-3, the J gene TRBJ2-1; 12 positions match TRBD2. This CDR3 is built from 17 residues. V gave up 0 bases and J gave up 4 bases; unmatched junction bases: 4. Germline V gene sequence: CDR1 MNHEY, CDR2 SVGEGT. CDR3 protein: CASSYSTSGSSYNEQFF. Here the CDR3 DNA reads TGTGCCAGCAGTTACTCGACTAGCGGGAGCTCTTACAATGAGCAGTTCTTC.

CDR3 DNA: TGTGCCACCAGTGATTCAGGTAGACTCCAAAACAATGAGCAGTTCTTC. It translates to CATSDSGRLQNNEQFF. The chain carries TRBV24-1 and TRBJ2-1; D is undetermined. Trimming left V 2 bases short and J 5 bases short, with 15 bases between. The CDR3 spans 16 residues. In germline, CDR1 is KGHDR, CDR2 SFDVKD.

The chain couples TRBV7-2 to TRBJ2-7; a possible D gene is TRBD2 (5 bases). Germline CDR1 SGHTA, CDR2 FQGNSA. CDR3 length: 13 amino acids. V was pared by 2 bases and J by 6 bases, with 11 bases between. CDR3 sequence reads: CASSLNGRAEQYF. DNA for the CDR3: TGTGCCAGCAGCTTAAACGGGCGGGCCGAGCAGTACTTC.

The chain links TRBV4-1 to TRBJ1-2, with TRBD1 matching 8 bases. The V and J ends lost 0 bases and 4 bases, in that order; junction bases with no gene match: 10. The CDR3 sequence is 17 residues long. Per germline, CDR1 MGHRA and CDR2 YSYEKL. CDR3 residues: CASSQDGRGRGLYGYTF. The CDR3 DNA is TGCGCCAGCAGCCAAGACGGACGGGGCAGGGGGCTCTATGGCTACACCTTC.

The chain couples TRBV7-9 to TRBJ2-7; 9 bases map to TRBD1. CDR1 and CDR2 (germline): SEHNR, FQNEAQ (reference sequence). J was trimmed by 5 bases and V by 5 bases; bases with no gene match: 1. CDR3 size: 12 residues. CDR3 DNA sequence: TGTGCCAGCAGCGGGACAGGGAACGAGCAGTACTTC. It specifies CASSGTGNEQYF.

CDR3 in amino acids: CASSLSGVLHEQFF. For the CDR3, the DNA is TGTGCCAGCAGCCTCTCGGGGGTTCTCCATGAGCAGTTCTTC. V gene TRBV11-3 combines with J gene TRBJ2-1; a possible D gene is TRBD2 (6 bases). Germline CDR1 and CDR2: SGHNT and YENEEA. V lost 5 bases and J lost 8, with 16 bases in between. This CDR3 is built from 14 residues. The variable domain in full, completed from reference TRBV11-3 and TRBJ2-1, reads EAGVVQSPRYKIIEKKQPVAFWCNPISGHNTLYWYLQNLGQGPELLIRYENEEAVDDSQLPKDRFSAERLKGVDSTLKIQPAELGDSAVYLCASSLSGVLHEQFFGPGTRLTVL.

J is TRBJ2-3 and V is TRBV7-2; TRBD2 matches 8 bases. CDR3 length: 18 amino acids. The germline V gene encodes CDR1 SGHTA and CDR2 FQGNSA. J gave up 4 bases and V 1 base, and 13 bases lay outside the gene matches. The CDR3 DNA sequence: TGTGCCAGCAGCTTAGTTACGGCAAGCGGGAGTGCCGCAGATACGCAGTATTTT. Translation gives CASSLVTASGSAADTQYF.

V is TRBV12-3 or TRBV12-4 and J is TRBJ1-2; a weak D match, TRBD1 (5 bases). The CDR3 extends over 13 amino acids. V was clipped by 6 bases and J by 3 bases, with 11 bases between them. The CDR3 reads CASRSGYDYGYTF. The CDR3 coding sequence is TGTGCCAGCAGGTCAGGGTACGACTATGGCTACACCTTC.

This clonotype was counted at least ten times. The chain uses TRBV24-1 and TRBJ2-3, with D uncertain. CDR1 and CDR2 from the germline V gene are KGHDR and SFDVKD. The CDR3 is made up of 13 amino acids. Between the trimmed V and J ends, which lost 0 bases and 2 bases, there was a span of 2 bases. The chain's CDR3 is CATSDLTTDTQYF. The CDR3, as DNA: TGTGCCACCAGTGATTTGACCACAGATACGCAGTATTTT.

V gene TRBV7-2 combines with J gene TRBJ1-5; 9 bases map to TRBD1. Germline V lookup: CDR1 SGHTA, CDR2 FQGNSA. Trimming cost V 5 bases and J 7 bases; bases outside gene matches: 6. The CDR3 sequence is 14 residues long. The CDR3 loop is CASSPRGQGQPQHF. The DNA of the CDR3 is TGTGCCAGCAGCCCCCGGGGACAGGGACAGCCCCAGCATTTT.

This clonotype was picked up one time. V gene TRBV5-4 combines with J gene TRBJ2-3; the D is unclear. V was shortened by 4 bases and J by 3 bases, with 15 bases between the two germline ends. The CDR3 runs 15 residues. The germline CDR1 and CDR2 sequences are SGHNT and YYREEE (reference sequence). The CDR3 loop is CASSPQILETDTQYF. The CDR3 DNA sequence: TGTGCCAGCAGCCCTCAGATTCTAGAAACAGATACGCAGTATTTT.

This clonotype was seen more than once but under ten times. The chain joins TRBV4-2 to TRBJ1-1; possibly TRBD1 for D (6 bases). The CDR3 is made up of 15 amino acids. Trimming removed 0 bases from V and 1 base from J, with 9 bases in between. CDR1 and CDR2 from the germline V gene are LGHNA and YNFKEQ. The CDR3 DNA reads TGTGCCAGCAGCCAAGATCCGACAGGGAACACTGAAGCTTTCTTT. It codes for CASSQDPTGNTEAFF.

This sequence joins TRBV6-5 and TRBJ1-2, with D possibly TRBD1 on 5 matching bases. Germline lookup yields CDR1 MNHEY and CDR2 SVGAGI. The CDR3 totals 12 residues. V was clipped by 6 bases and J by 2 bases, with 7 bases between them. The CDR3 sequence: CASRKGNYGYTF. The CDR3 nucleotides are TGTGCCAGCAGAAAGGGGAACTATGGCTACACCTTC.

The sample holds a few counts of this clonotype. This chain connects TRBV5-1 to TRBJ2-5; D is undetermined. Germline CDR1 and CDR2: SGHRS and YFSETQ. The V end lost 4 bases, the J end lost 4 bases, and 17 bases lay between the germline ends. CDR3 length: 15 residues. The CDR3 here is CASSPKNGVTETQYF. Here the CDR3 DNA reads TGCGCCAGCAGCCCCAAGAATGGGGTCACAGAGACCCAGTACTTC.

The J gene is TRBJ2-7, the V gene TRBV7-9; 11 bases match TRBD1. V trimming: 4 bases; J trimming: 5 bases; junction bases outside the gene matches: 4. The germline gives CDR1 SEHNR, CDR2 FQNEAQ (reference sequence). This CDR3 spans 14 amino acids. In DNA form, the CDR3 reads TGTGCCAGCAGCTCAGGGACAGGGGGGAACGAGCAGTACTTC. It yields the protein CASSSGTGGNEQYF.

The CDR3 loop is CASSPFDRGGGYTF. CDR3 nucleotides: TGTGCCAGCAGCCCCTTCGACAGGGGAGGAGGCTACACCTTC. The chain joins TRBV14 to TRBJ1-2; 8 nucleotides line up with TRBD1. There are 14 residues in the CDR3. Germline CDR1 SGHDN, CDR2 FVKESK. Trimming removed 4 bases from V and 8 bases from J; junction bases left unmatched: 9.

The CDR3 DNA follows: TGTGCCACCAGGACTAGCGGGGTCGGTGAGCAGTTCTTC. Protein: CATRTSGVGEQFF. This chain uses TRBV19 with TRBJ2-1, with TRBD2 identical over 12 bases. The length of the CDR3 is 13 residues. Unmatched junction bases numbered 7, after V lost 10 bases and J lost 9 bases. Germline V gene sequence: CDR1 LNHDA, CDR2 SQIVND (reference sequence).